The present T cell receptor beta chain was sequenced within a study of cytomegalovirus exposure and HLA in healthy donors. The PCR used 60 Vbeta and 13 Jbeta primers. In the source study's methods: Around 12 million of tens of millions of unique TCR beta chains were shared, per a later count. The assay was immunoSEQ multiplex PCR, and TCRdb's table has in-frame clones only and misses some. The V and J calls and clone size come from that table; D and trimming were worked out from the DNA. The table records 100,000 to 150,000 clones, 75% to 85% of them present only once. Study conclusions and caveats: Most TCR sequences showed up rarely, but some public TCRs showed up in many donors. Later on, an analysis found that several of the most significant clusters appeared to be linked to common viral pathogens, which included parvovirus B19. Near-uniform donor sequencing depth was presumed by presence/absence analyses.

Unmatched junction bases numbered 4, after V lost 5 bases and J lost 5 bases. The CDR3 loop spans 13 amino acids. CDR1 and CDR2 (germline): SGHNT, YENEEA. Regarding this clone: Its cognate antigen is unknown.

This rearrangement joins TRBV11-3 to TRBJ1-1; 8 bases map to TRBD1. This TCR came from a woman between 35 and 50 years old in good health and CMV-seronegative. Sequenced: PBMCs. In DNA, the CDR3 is TGTGCCAGCAGCGAACAGGGGGGAACTGAAGCTTTCTTT. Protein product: CASSEQGGTEAFF.